These T cell receptor beta chains were read from a single sample in a study of blood T cell repertoires in COVID-19. Repertoires were generated with immunoSEQ multiplex PCR, while TCRdb's copy carries only in-frame clones and drops some. This sample yields about 38,000 clones, of which around 84% are seen a single time; 1.5% to 2% belongs to the top ten. The sample comprised peripheral blood. The receptors originated from a man in his sixties with COVID-19, enrolled during active disease. Both conserved end residues are part of each CDR3. A D gene is named only where the DNA matches it firmly. The size field is filled for only some rows; it gives once, few, many or a size class.

>TRBJ2-3|TRBV28|-|TRBD2
CASRGTTLDTQYF
TGTGCCAGCAGGGGGACTACCCTAGATACGCAGTATTTT
>TRBJ1-1|TRBV2|few|-
CASRVRGGNTEAFF
TGTGCCAGCAGGGTAAGGGGCGGGAACACTGAAGCTTTCTTT
>TRBJ1-2|TRBV30|-|-
CAWSVGASNYGYTF
TGTGCCTGGAGTGTAGGAGCCTCGAACTATGGCTACACCTTC
>TRBJ1-3|TRBV4-1|-|-
CASSQDPQGNTIYF
TGCGCCAGCAGCCAAGATCCCCAGGGAAACACCATATATTTT
>TRBJ1-2|TRBV9|-|TRBD1
CASSGPQGALGYTF
TGTGCCAGCAGCGGCCCTCAGGGGGCGCTTGGCTACACCTTC
>TRBJ2-7|TRBV12-5|-|TRBD2
CASGLDPGGTSGYEQYF
TGTGCTAGTGGTTTGGACCCTGGCGGGACTAGCGGCTACGAGCAGTACTTC
>TRBJ2-5|TRBV7-7|-|-
CASSTNRGGETQYF
TGTGCCAGCAGCACAAACAGGGGAGGAGAGACCCAGTACTTC
>TRBJ1-2|TRBV29-1|-|TRBD1
CSVVGRDRSNNYGYTF
TGCAGCGTAGTTGGCCGGGACAGGTCCAATAACTATGGCTACACCTTC
>TRBJ1-1|TRBV4-2|-|-
CASSQDLVWEGTEAFF
TGTGCCAGCAGCCAGGACCTTGTTTGGGAGGGCACTGAAGCTTTCTTT
>TRBJ1-3|TRBV10-2|-|-
CASSPITGQAGNTIYF
TGCGCCAGCAGCCCGATCACAGGGCAAGCTGGAAACACCATATATTTT
>TRBJ1-1|TRBV29-1|-|-
CSVDGRSYTEAFF
TGCAGCGTTGACGGGAGGTCTTACACTGAAGCTTTCTTT
>TRBJ1-6|TRBV25-1|-|-
CASSEGQTYNSPLHF
TGTGCCAGCAGTGAAGGGCAGACCTATAATTCACCCCTCCACTTT
>TRBJ2-6|TRBV11-2|-|-
CASGPEGPGANVLTF
TGTGCCAGCGGCCCCGAGGGCCCGGGGGCCAACGTCCTGACTTTC
>TRBJ1-1|TRBV7-2|once|-
CASSLAQGATEAFF
TGTGCCAGCAGCTTAGCCCAGGGTGCCACTGAAGCTTTCTTT
>TRBJ2-3|TRBV6-4|few|TRBD1
CASSDGTDTDTQYF
TGTGCCAGCAGTGACGGGACAGACACAGATACGCAGTATTTT
>TRBJ2-1|TRBV20-1|-|-
CSASENEQFF
TGCAGTGCTAGCGAGAATGAGCAGTTCTTC
>TRBJ1-2|TRBV30|-|-
CAWSGANYGYTF
TGTGCCTGGAGTGGGGCAAACTATGGCTACACCTTC
>TRBJ2-5|TRBV19|-|-
CASSIDGSQEYQETQYF
TGTGCCAGTAGTATAGATGGGTCACAGGAATACCAAGAGACCCAGTACTTC
>TRBJ2-2|TRBV4-1|once|-
CASSREVRGPGELFF
TGCGCCAGCAGCCGAGAAGTCAGGGGTCCCGGGGAGCTGTTTTTT
>TRBJ1-2|TRBV4-1|-|TRBD1
CASSQGQGVPYGYTF
TGCGCCAGCAGCCAAGGACAGGGGGTCCCCTATGGCTACACCTTC
>TRBJ2-1|TRBV9|-|-
CASSVGGTHNEQFF
TGTGCCAGCAGCGTAGGGGGGACTCACAATGAGCAGTTCTTC
>TRBJ1-1|TRBV19|-|-
CASSAYDMNTEAFF
TGTGCCAGTAGTGCCTACGACATGAACACTGAAGCTTTCTTT
>TRBJ2-7|TRBV2|few|-
CASSSRIYEQYF
TGTGCCAGCAGTTCGAGGATCTACGAGCAGTACTTC
>TRBJ2-2|TRBV7-8|-|TRBD2
CASAGGLARSRNTGELFF
TGTGCCAGCGCCGGGGGACTAGCGCGAAGCCGGAACACCGGGGAGCTGTTTTTT
>TRBJ1-2|TRBV27|-|-
CASSQWGLRYYGYTF
TGTGCCAGCAGCCAATGGGGGCTCCGATACTATGGCTACACCTTC
>TRBJ1-2|TRBV3-1/TRBV3-2|-|-
CASSPRRDLYGYTF
TGTGCCAGCAGCCCCCGGCGGGACCTCTATGGCTACACCTTC
>TRBJ2-2|TRBV7-9|-|-
CASSLVAWDSVTGELFF
TGTGCCAGCAGCTTAGTTGCTTGGGATAGCGTCACCGGGGAGCTGTTTTTT
>TRBJ2-1|TRBV5-1|-|-
CASSSSGGGYNEQFF
TGCGCCAGCAGCTCCTCGGGCGGAGGGTACAATGAGCAGTTCTTC
>TRBJ1-2|TRBV6-5|-|-
CASSYRGSGISYGYTF
TGTGCCAGCAGTTACCGCGGGTCGGGTATTAGCTATGGCTACACCTTC
>TRBJ1-1|TRBV20-1|-|-
CSASPGTEAFF
TGCAGTGCTTCCCCGGGAACTGAAGCTTTCTTT
>TRBJ1-5|TRBV9|-|-
CASSASGDSNQPQHF
TGTGCCAGCAGCGCCTCCGGGGATAGCAATCAGCCCCAGCATTTT
>TRBJ1-1|TRBV19|-|-
CASMPGASTEAFF
TGTGCCAGTATGCCAGGGGCCTCTACTGAAGCTTTCTTT
>TRBJ1-4|TRBV12-5|-|TRBD1
CASGLRDSNEKLFF
TGTGCTAGTGGTCTACGGGACAGTAATGAAAAACTGTTTTTT
>TRBJ2-3|TRBV19|-|-
CASSSQGYTDTQYF
TGTGCCAGTAGTAGCCAGGGATATACAGATACGCAGTATTTT
>TRBJ2-5|TRBV7-9|-|TRBD2
CASSRAGSQETQYF
TGTGCCAGCAGCCGAGCGGGGTCTCAAGAGACCCAGTACTTC
>TRBJ1-4|TRBV6-6|once|-
CASSGRNEKLFF
TGTGCCAGCTCAGGGCGAAATGAAAAACTGTTTTTT
>TRBJ1-5|TRBV7-2|-|-
CASSLLNQPQHF
TGTGCCAGCAGCCTACTCAATCAGCCCCAGCATTTT
>TRBJ2-7|TRBV6-5|few|-
CASRRDFEQYF
TGTGCCAGCAGGCGGGACTTCGAGCAGTACTTC
>TRBJ2-3|TRBV5-8|-|-
CASSSPTDLYTQYF
TGTGCCAGCAGCTCCCCGACAGACTTGTATACGCAGTATTTT
>TRBJ1-3|TRBV9|-|-
CASSPRGSGNTIYF
TGTGCCAGCAGTCCCAGGGGAAGTGGAAACACCATATATTTT
>TRBJ2-1|TRBV14|-|TRBD2
CASSPYRLAGVRHEQFF
TGTGCCAGCAGCCCCTACCGACTAGCGGGAGTTCGGCATGAGCAGTTCTTC
>TRBJ1-1|TRBV9|-|TRBD1
CASSILQGTNTEAFF
TGTGCCAGCAGCATATTACAGGGGACGAACACTGAAGCTTTCTTT
>TRBJ1-1|TRBV11-1|-|TRBD1
CASSPRGVGTEAFF
TGTGCCAGCAGCCCCAGGGGGGTGGGCACTGAAGCTTTCTTT
>TRBJ2-3|TRBV3-1/TRBV3-2|-|TRBD2
CASSLGLAGVGDTQYF
TGTGCCAGCAGCCTTGGACTAGCGGGAGTTGGGGATACGCAGTATTTT
>TRBJ1-5|TRBV4-2|-|TRBD1
CASSQGDRENQPQHF
TGTGCCAGCAGCCAAGGGGACAGGGAAAATCAGCCCCAGCATTTT
>TRBJ1-1|TRBV19|-|-
CASSTQRGTEAFF
TGTGCCAGTAGTACTCAAAGGGGCACTGAAGCTTTCTTT
>TRBJ1-1|TRBV7-2|-|TRBD1
CASSLTGGTEAFF
TGTGCCAGCAGTCTTACAGGGGGCACTGAAGCTTTCTTT
>TRBJ1-5|TRBV5-6|-|TRBD1
CASSAGTGYRPQHF
TGTGCCAGCAGCGCCGGGACAGGGTATCGGCCCCAGCATTTT
>TRBJ2-7|TRBV9|-|-
CASSVGPAGKDEQYF
TGTGCCAGCAGCGTAGGTCCGGCAGGGAAAGACGAGCAGTACTTC